One sample yielded the 18 T cell receptor beta chains listed below, sequenced in a study of blood T cell repertoires in COVID-19. Sequencing used immunoSEQ multiplex PCR; TCRdb keeps in-frame clones, though not all of them. The sample carries hundreds of thousands of clones, approximately 84% recorded once. The specimen was peripheral blood. All receptors come from a woman at least 80 years old with acute or convalescent COVID-19.

The chain is built from TRBV30 and TRBJ2-5; TRBD2 might be the D (6 bases). V shed 3 bases and J shed 2 bases, with 16 bases lying between them. This CDR3 spans 15 amino acids. The germline V gene has CDR1 GTSNPN and CDR2 SVGIG (reference sequence). The CDR3 sequence: CAWRPRGRKQETQYF. CDR3 sequence (DNA): TGTGCCTGGAGGCCCCGGGGGAGAAAGCAAGAGACCCAGTACTTC.

The chain combines TRBV2 with TRBJ2-1, with 9 bases aligning to TRBD1. CDR3 length equals 15 residues. The V and J ends lost 6 bases and 5 bases, in that order; junction bases with no gene match: 8. Germline CDR1 is SNHLY and CDR2 is FYNNEI. The CDR3 nucleotides are TGTGCCAGCAGAACCCGGACAGGGGACCACAATGAGCAGTTCTTC. Its translation is CASRTRTGDHNEQFF.

This clone was observed a few times. This chain connects TRBV19 to TRBJ1-1; the D gene is possibly TRBD1 (5 bases). The CDR3 has 14 amino acids. Germline loops: CDR1 LNHDA, CDR2 SQIVND (reference sequence). The ends were cut back, 5 bases at V and 5 bases at J, with 15 bases in the middle. CDR3 in amino acids: CASSLSAGGTEAFF. The CDR3 DNA reads as TGTGCCAGTAGTCTATCCGCCGGGGGAACTGAAGCTTTCTTT.

This clone appeared a few times. J is TRBJ1-4 and V is TRBV28; no definite D call. CDR1 and CDR2 (germline): MDHEN, SYDVKM. The CDR3 consists of 15 residues. V was trimmed by 2 bases and J by 4 bases, leaving 11 bases between them. This CDR3 is CASSLDGSFNEKLFF. CDR3 nucleotide sequence: TGTGCCAGCAGTTTAGATGGGAGCTTTAATGAAAAACTGTTTTTT.

The J gene is TRBJ1-2, the V gene TRBV28; no definite D call. The V end was cut by 8 bases, the J end by 1 base, with 5 bases between. The CDR3 is 11 residues long. Looked up from germline, CDR1 is MDHEN and CDR2 is SYDVKM. As DNA, the CDR3 is TGTGCCAGCCAGGTTAACTATGGCTACACCTTC. Translation gives CASQVNYGYTF.

This clone was detected a few times. The V call is TRBV28, the J call TRBJ1-2; D not certain. V gave up 1 base and J gave up 8 bases, with 14 bases separating them. Germline V lookup: CDR1 MDHEN, CDR2 SYDVKM. The CDR3 runs 14 residues. CDR3 region: CASSLSQIARGYTF. The DNA of the CDR3 is TGTGCCAGCAGTTTATCGCAGATCGCGAGGGGCTACACCTTC.

This rearrangement joins TRBV27 to TRBJ1-1, with TRBD1 as a possible D gene (6 bases). This CDR3 has 16 amino acids. The ends were cut back, 5 bases at V and 4 bases at J, with 20 bases in the middle. Germline V lookup: CDR1 MNHEY, CDR2 SMNVEV (reference sequence). The CDR3 region is CASSARRGGVSTEAFF. The CDR3, as DNA: TGTGCCAGCAGTGCGCGGAGGGGGGGGGTGAGCACTGAAGCTTTCTTT.

The rearrangement links TRBV24-1 to TRBJ1-2; 8 positions match TRBD1. The CDR3 is made up of 14 amino acids. V was pared by 4 bases and J by 6 bases, with 6 bases of the junction left unmatched. The germline CDR1 and CDR2 sequences are KGHDR and SFDVKD. CDR3 in amino acids: CATSDHDRGDGYTF. Written as DNA, the CDR3 is TGTGCCACCAGTGACCACGACAGGGGAGATGGCTACACCTTC.

The chain uses TRBV5-1 and TRBJ1-1; TRBD1 matches at 7 bases. Unmatched junction bases numbered 6, after V lost 5 bases and J lost 2 bases. This CDR3 spans 14 amino acids. CDR1 and CDR2 from the germline V gene are SGHRS and YFSETQ. CDR3: CASRVDRRNTEAFF. DNA for the CDR3: TGCGCCAGCAGAGTGGACAGGCGAAACACTGAAGCTTTCTTT.

The chain links TRBV14 to TRBJ2-1; D is uncertain. The CDR3 spans 14 residues. V shed 0 bases and J shed 8 bases, with 11 bases lying between them. In germline, CDR1 is SGHDN, CDR2 FVKESK. In nucleotides, the CDR3 is TGTGCCAGCAGCCAAGATCTACTAAGTGATGAGCAGTTCTTC. It encodes CASSQDLLSDEQFF.

This clone was detected a few times. This chain connects TRBV11-1 to TRBJ1-3; maybe TRBD1 (5 bases). Trimming took 1 base from V and 4 from J, leaving 11 bases between them. The CDR3 loop spans 15 amino acids. Looked up from germline, CDR1 is SGHAT and CDR2 is FQDESV (reference sequence). CDR3 region: CASSLGGAPGNTIYF. The CDR3 coding sequence is TGTGCCAGCAGCTTAGGCGGGGCGCCGGGAAACACCATATATTTT.

The chain uses TRBV20-1 and TRBJ1-1; D not certain. Germline CDR1 is DFQATT and CDR2 is SNEGSKA (reference sequence). Trimming cost V 3 bases and J 2 bases, with 10 bases left between them. The CDR3 sequence is 13 residues long. The CDR3 loop is CSASRSGNTEAFF. The CDR3 DNA follows: TGCAGTGCTAGTAGATCCGGTAACACTGAAGCTTTCTTT.

The J gene is TRBJ2-2, the V gene TRBV9, with D perhaps TRBD1 (5 bases). V was shortened by 4 bases and J by 1 base, with 8 bases between the two germline ends. CDR1 is SGDLS, CDR2 YYNGEE, per germline. CDR3 length: 14 residues. The chain's CDR3 is CASSFRGNTGELFF. CDR3 in DNA: TGTGCCAGCAGCTTTAGGGGGAACACCGGGGAGCTGTTTTTT.

The V and J genes are TRBV6-4 and TRBJ1-2; TRBD1 is a possible D gene (6 bases). Germline lookup yields CDR1 MRHNA and CDR2 SNTAGT. The CDR3 loop spans 15 amino acids. Trimming shortened V by 4 bases and J by 0 bases, and 12 bases separated the two germline ends. As DNA, the CDR3 is TGTGCCAGCAGTGTGGAACAGGGAGCTAACTATGGCTACACCTTC. Protein sequence: CASSVEQGANYGYTF.

As for this clone: The junction does not match germline at one end; this may be a read error. This chain connects TRBV7-2 to TRBJ1-6; TRBD1 might be the D (6 bases). Germline V gene sequence: CDR1 SGHTA, CDR2 FQGNSA. The CDR3 sequence is 15 residues long. CDR3 sequence reads: CASSSTGFYSSPLHF. CDR3 in DNA: TGTGCCAGCAGCTCAACAGGGTTTTATAGTTCACCCCTCCACTTT.

V usage is TRBV2 and J usage is TRBJ2-7; 8 bases match TRBD1. J gave up 0 bases and V 6 bases, and 4 bases lay outside the gene matches. Germline lookup yields CDR1 SNHLY and CDR2 FYNNEI. The length of the CDR3 is 14 residues. The CDR3: CASRVGQGSYEQYF. The CDR3 DNA reads as TGTGCCAGCAGGGTAGGACAGGGCTCCTACGAGCAGTACTTC.

The chain combines TRBV28 with TRBJ1-5; D is unclear. Germline V gives CDR1 MDHEN, CDR2 SYDVKM. Trimming took 5 bases from V and 8 from J, leaving 10 bases between them. The CDR3 covers 12 residues. The CDR3 sequence is CASSEQKKPQHF. The DNA for the CDR3 is TGTGCCAGCAGTGAGCAAAAAAAGCCCCAGCATTTT.

This rearrangement joins TRBV5-4 to TRBJ2-3; D might be TRBD2 (5 bases). V lost 4 bases and J 2 bases, leaving 11 bases between the germline ends. CDR1 is SGHNT and CDR2 is YYREEE in the germline V gene (reference sequence). The CDR3 spans 14 residues. CDR3 region: CASSPTTDTDTQYF. Written as DNA, the CDR3 is TGTGCCAGCAGCCCGACTACGGACACAGATACGCAGTATTTT.